This note documents a single T cell receptor (beta chain) sequence. The data were obtained in a study of identical twins. Each CDR3 protein is one row after TCRdb ran MiXCR on the 5' RACE reads. The sample contains 400,000 to 650,000 distinct CDR3 sequences, about 20% of which appear only once. Germline loops: CDR1 MNHEY, CDR2 SVGEGT. The V end was cut by 1 base, the J end by 1 base, with 7 bases between. The CDR3 has 15 amino acids. This sample also belongs to another study, concerning T cells expressing NK-cell markers.

The sample taken for sequencing was CD4+ T cells sorted from blood. This TCR was sampled from a woman between 18 and 29 years old in good health. This chain links TRBV6-2 or TRBV6-3 with TRBJ2-2; D may match TRBD1 or TRBD2 (5 bases each). In nucleotides, the CDR3 is TGTGCCAGCAGTTACTGGGGGAAGAACACCGGGGAGCTGTTTTTT. It encodes CASSYWGKNTGELFF.